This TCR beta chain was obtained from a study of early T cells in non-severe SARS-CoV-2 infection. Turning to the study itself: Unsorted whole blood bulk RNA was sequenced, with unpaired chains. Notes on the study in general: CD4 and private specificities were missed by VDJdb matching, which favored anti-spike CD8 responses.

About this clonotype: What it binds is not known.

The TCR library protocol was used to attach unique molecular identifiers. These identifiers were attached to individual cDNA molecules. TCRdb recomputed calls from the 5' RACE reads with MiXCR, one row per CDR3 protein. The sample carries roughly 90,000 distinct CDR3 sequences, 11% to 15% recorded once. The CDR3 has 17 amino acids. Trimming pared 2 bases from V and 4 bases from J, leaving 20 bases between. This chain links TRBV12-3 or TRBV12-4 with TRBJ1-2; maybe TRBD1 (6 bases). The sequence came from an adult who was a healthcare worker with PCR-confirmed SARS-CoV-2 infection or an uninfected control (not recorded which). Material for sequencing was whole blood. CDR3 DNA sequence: TGTGCCAGCAGTTTAATAGAGGGGGGCGGCTCGATCTATGGCTACACCTTC. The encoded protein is CASSLIEGGGSIYGYTF.